The 6 T cell receptor beta chains given below trace back to one sample, sequenced in a study of early T cells in non-severe SARS-CoV-2 infection. One entry per CDR3 protein, called by TCRdb with MiXCR from the 5' RACE reads. The profile shows some 53,000 distinct CDR3 sequences, roughly 8% of them singletons. The sequenced sample was whole blood. The receptors here all came from an adult who was a healthcare worker with PCR-confirmed SARS-CoV-2 infection or an uninfected control (not recorded which).

This clonotype was picked up many times. The CDR3 loop reads CASTLGRNTDTQYF. CDR3 DNA sequence: TGTGCCAGCACCCTGGGGAGGAACACAGATACGCAGTATTTT. The rearrangement joins TRBV12-3 or TRBV12-4 to TRBJ2-3; tentative D call: TRBD2 (6 bases). The CDR3 has 14 residues. Trimming left V 7 bases short and J 2 bases short, with 13 bases between.

The chain carries TRBV30 and TRBJ1-4; D gene ambiguous. The CDR3 consists of 12 residues. From germline, CDR1 is GTSNPN and CDR2 SVGIG (reference sequence). Trimming cost V 5 bases and J 0 bases, with 4 bases left between them. The CDR3 coding sequence is TGTGCCTGGGGAACAACTAATGAAAAACTGTTTTTT. It is translated as CAWGTTNEKLFF.

This sequence joins TRBV19 and TRBJ2-2; 7 nucleotides match TRBD2. The CDR3 runs to 16 residues. The ends lost 1 base at V and 1 base at J; junction bases unmatched: 3. Germline values: CDR1 LNHDA, CDR2 SQIVND (reference sequence). The CDR3 spells CASSIAGGRNTGELFF. The CDR3, as DNA: TGTGCCAGTAGTATAGCGGGGGGACGGAACACCGGGGAGCTGTTTTTT.

A few counts support this clonotype. V usage is TRBV5-1 and J usage is TRBJ2-7; the D gene is possibly TRBD1 (6 bases). V gave up 4 bases and J gave up 0 bases, with 20 bases separating them. Germline CDR1 reads SGHRS; CDR2 reads YFSETQ. CDR3 length: 17 residues. The CDR3 region has the DNA TGCGCCAGCAGCCCTCACCCAGGGGTTCCCGCCTCCTACGAGCAGTACTTC. Its translation: CASSPHPGVPASYEQYF.

Ten or more counts support this clonotype. The J gene is TRBJ1-5, the V gene TRBV27; 8 bases are shared with TRBD1. V lost 6 bases, J lost 7 bases, and 11 bases stayed unmatched. The CDR3 covers 15 residues. Germline V gives CDR1 MNHEY, CDR2 SMNVEV (reference sequence). In DNA form, the CDR3 reads TGTGCCAGCAGCCGGGACAGGAATGCCTGGCAGCCCCAGCATTTT. Its protein is CASSRDRNAWQPQHF.

This clonotype was found many times. The J gene is TRBJ1-6, the V gene TRBV27, with D unresolved. Between the trimmed V and J ends, which lost 3 bases and 3 bases, there was a span of 3 bases. The CDR3 loop spans 13 amino acids. In germline, CDR1 is MNHEY, CDR2 SMNVEV (reference sequence). Written as DNA, the CDR3 is TGTGCCAGCAGTTTCGGCTATAATTCACCCCTCCACTTT. Its protein is CASSFGYNSPLHF.